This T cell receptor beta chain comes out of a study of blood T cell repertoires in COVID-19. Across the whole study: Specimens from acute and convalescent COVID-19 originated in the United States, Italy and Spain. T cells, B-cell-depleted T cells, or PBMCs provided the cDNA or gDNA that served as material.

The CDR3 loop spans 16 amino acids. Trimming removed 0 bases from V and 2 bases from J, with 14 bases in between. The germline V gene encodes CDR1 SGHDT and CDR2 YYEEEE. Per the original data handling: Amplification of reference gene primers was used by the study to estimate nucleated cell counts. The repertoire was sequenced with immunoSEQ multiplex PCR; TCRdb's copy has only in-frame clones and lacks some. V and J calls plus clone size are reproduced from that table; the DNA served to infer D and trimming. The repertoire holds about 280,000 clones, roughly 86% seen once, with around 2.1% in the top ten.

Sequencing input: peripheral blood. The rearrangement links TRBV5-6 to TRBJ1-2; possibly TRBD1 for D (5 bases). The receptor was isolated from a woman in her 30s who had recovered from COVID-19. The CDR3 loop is CASSLEMGQRNYGYTF. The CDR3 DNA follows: TGTGCCAGCAGCTTGGAGATGGGGCAGCGCAACTATGGCTACACCTTC.